These T cell receptor beta chains were read from a single sample in a study of post-analysis software for immune sequencing data. MiXCR, applied by TCRdb to the PCR reads, yields one record per CDR3 protein. This sample yields fewer than 850,000 distinct CDR3 sequences, of which about 27% are seen a single time; roughly 0.57% belongs to the top ten. Sequenced: blood. The receptors stem from a girl under 18 with multiple sclerosis. Both conserved end residues are part of each CDR3. Clone size, where shown, is once, few, many, or a class for clones that have expanded.

J,V,size,CDR3
TRBJ2-1,TRBV13,many,CASSLVRGNEQFF
.,TRBV7-2,many,CASSALSHEQYF
TRBJ2-1,TRBV6-6,few,CAGSYSRVYNEQFF
TRBJ2-1,TRBV28,few,CASSPRAGHSRAFF
TRBJ1-6,TRBV5-1,.,CASSWTGGSNSPLHF
TRBJ2-7,TRBV6-5,.,CASGDRLYEQYF
TRBJ1-5,TRBV28,few,CATMNEGNNQPQHF
TRBJ2-5,TRBV7-2,once,CASSSREGRKETQYF
TRBJ2-4,TRBV7-9,few,CASSPPGPWADIQYF
.,TRBV6-5,.,CAGSGLAEGEQYF
TRBJ1-5,TRBV7-2,.,CASSFSDRINQPQHF
TRBJ1-2,TRBV6-5,.,CASRHGTEIYYGYTF
TRBJ1-2,TRBV18,.,CASSNPSSPSGYTF
TRBJ2-7,TRBV7-2,.,CASSLMGGALPYEQYF
TRBJ2-7,TRBV29-1,.,CSVEDPGFGEQHYEQYF
TRBJ1-1,TRBV5-6,few,CASSILTGRAEAFF
TRBJ2-1,TRBV20-1,few,CSARGRLGMEQFF
TRBJ2-7,TRBV5-1,few,CASSLLPGRTYEQYF
TRBJ1-5,TRBV5-1,.,CASSLLGVQPQHF
TRBJ2-1,TRBV7-2,many,CASSSPSSGGPAYNEQFF
TRBJ2-3,TRBV20-1,.,CSARDSGSGSEGTDTQYF
TRBJ1-2,TRBV29-1,few,CSVDRGGTNYGYTF
TRBJ1-5,TRBV7-8,few,CASSLRAGVDQPQHF
TRBJ2-1,TRBV25-1,.,CASSGGLAVDEQFF
TRBJ2-3,TRBV21-1,once,CASSKKGLAGADTQYF
TRBJ2-5,TRBV6-5,.,CASTGVQETQYF
TRBJ2-2,TRBV9,.,CASSVIPVGTGELFF
TRBJ2-5,TRBV5-6,.,CASSWGSTETQYF
TRBJ2-7,TRBV11-2,.,CASSLDLSGSKPEQYF
TRBJ2-7,TRBV10-3,many,CAISGDRGPYEQYF
TRBJ2-7,TRBV7-2,many,CASSGGGGSAYEQYF
TRBJ1-1,TRBV27,.,CASSLGTRVNTEAFF
TRBJ1-4,TRBV18,.,CASSPQRGTNEKLFF
TRBJ1-5,TRBV12-3/TRBV12-4,few,CASRIGRLRIQPQHF
TRBJ2-1,TRBV5-1,.,CASSFLGGLAGGRSNEQFF
TRBJ2-3,TRBV5-1,.,CASSLTGVGRTDTQYF
TRBJ2-7,TRBV5-6,many,CASSLGSVYEQYF
TRBJ2-2,TRBV7-8,.,CASREDPGQGARIRRELFF
TRBJ1-2,TRBV20-1,.,CSTNLGQYGYTF
TRBJ1-4,TRBV10-3,.,CAIRGTGEEKLFF
TRBJ2-7,TRBV20-1,few,CSARKDEQYF
TRBJ2-2,TRBV29-1,.,CSVVTQGATGELFF